The rows below give T cell receptor beta chains drawn from one sample of a study of naive and memory T cell subsets. One entry per CDR3 protein, called by TCRdb with MiXCR from the UMI-ligation and nested PCR reads. The repertoire holds 37,000 or so distinct CDR3 sequences, with about an eighth as singletons. What was sequenced was effector memory CD4+ T cells from blood. The receptor set was obtained from a human donor in good health. The CDR3 runs from the conserved cysteine through the conserved F or W. Clone size is given for some rows only: seen once, a few or many times, or a class if the clone is expanded.

v_call	j_call	clone_size	cdr3_length	cdr3_aa
TRBV10-1	TRBJ2-1	many	15	CASSERREGVDEQFF
TRBV27	TRBJ1-5	many	15	CASSLMAQGNQPQHF
TRBV20-1	TRBJ2-7	.	14	CSAGNPRGRDEQYF
TRBV7-2	TRBJ2-3	many	17	CASSFSIAGGRTDTQYF
TRBV28	TRBJ1-1	.	15	CASSSPGQGGTEAFF
TRBV10-2	TRBJ2-1	.	15	CASSEGTSSYNEQFF
TRBV19	TRBJ2-1	few	14	CASTKEQLNNEQFF
TRBV6-6	TRBJ2-1	.	16	CASRSRTGDEYNEQFF
TRBV4-2	TRBJ1-2	.	14	CASSQGTANYGYTF
TRBV5-1	TRBJ1-1	few	15	CASRIREGMNTEAFF
TRBV24-1	TRBJ2-2	many	16	CATRPSGLANTGELFF
TRBV5-1	TRBJ2-5	few	16	CASSPSSGGGGETQYF
TRBV12-3/TRBV12-4	TRBJ2-2	few	16	CASTSLKGQPTGELFF
TRBV11-2	TRBJ1-1	few	13	CASSSLGGTEAFF
TRBV20-1	TRBJ2-7	many	15	CSARDWGTSGYEQYF
TRBV28	TRBJ2-1	few	15	CASSRAGGYYNEQFF
TRBV4-1	TRBJ1-6	.	18	CASSAHPASISYNSPLHF
TRBV5-1	TRBJ2-7	.	14	CASSLRGEGYEQYF
TRBV5-6	TRBJ2-5	few	15	CASSFTSGSGETQYF
TRBV20-1	TRBJ2-5	.	11	CSASAKETQYF
TRBV28	TRBJ2-7	many	12	CASSLKGYEQYF
TRBV9	TRBJ2-5	many	15	CASSTTSGSRETQYF
TRBV11-1	TRBJ2-1	few	17	CASSFPSGGLSYNEQFF
TRBV10-2	TRBJ2-5	few	15	CASSRVAGAQETQYF
TRBV20-1	TRBJ2-5	many	14	CSARRQGAGETQYF
TRBV27	TRBJ2-3	few	16	CASSPRVSPWGDTQYF
TRBV9	TRBJ2-7	few	15	CASSVGLAAGGEQYF
TRBV9	TRBJ2-3	once	18	CASSVFSSGFRRADTQYF
TRBV2	TRBJ2-2	few	15	CASKGGLAGAGELFF
TRBV7-9	TRBJ2-2	many	15	CASSLRQGLAGELFF
TRBV30	TRBJ2-3	.	14	CAWTLSAITDTQYF
TRBV27	TRBJ2-7	many	16	CASRQSRDSYSYEQYF
TRBV5-6	TRBJ2-5	.	15	CASSLVLAGQETQYF
TRBV20-1	TRBJ2-7	.	13	CSARVQLSYEQYF
TRBV30	TRBJ1-1	.	14	CAWSWDRVSAEAFF